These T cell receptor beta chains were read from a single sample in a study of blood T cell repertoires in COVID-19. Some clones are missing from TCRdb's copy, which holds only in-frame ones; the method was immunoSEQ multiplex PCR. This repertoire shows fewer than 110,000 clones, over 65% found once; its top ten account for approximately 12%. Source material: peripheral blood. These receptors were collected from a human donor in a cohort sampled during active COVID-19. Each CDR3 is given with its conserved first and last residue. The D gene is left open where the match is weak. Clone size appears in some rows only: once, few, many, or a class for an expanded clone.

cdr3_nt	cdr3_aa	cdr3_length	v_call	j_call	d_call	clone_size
TGTGCCAGCAGAACGGGACTAGCGGGCGGGGAGCTGTTTTTT	CASRTGLAGGELFF	14	TRBV7-3	TRBJ2-2	TRBD2	-
TGTGCCAGCAGCTTAGCGGACAGGGGTCCCAATCAGCCCCAGCATTTT	CASSLADRGPNQPQHF	16	TRBV7-9	TRBJ1-5	TRBD1	-
TGTGCCAGCAGCCGGGGACTAGCGGGGGGCCTCCGCTACAATGAGCAGTTCTTC	CASSRGLAGGLRYNEQFF	18	TRBV5-6	TRBJ2-1	TRBD2	-
TGTGCCAGCAGCTTAACGGCACGCGGAGACACCATATATTTT	CASSLTARGDTIYF	14	TRBV7-3	TRBJ1-3	-	-
TGTGCCAGCAGTCCCTTTCCCCTAGGCAATGGATCACCCCTCCACTTT	CASSPFPLGNGSPLHF	16	TRBV27	TRBJ1-6	-	-
TGTGCCACCAGTGATGCCTCGGGACAGGCACCCCATGAGCAGTTCTTC	CATSDASGQAPHEQFF	16	TRBV24-1	TRBJ2-1	TRBD1	-
TGTGCCAGTAGGGACAGGACCACTGAAGCTTTCTTT	CASRDRTTEAFF	12	TRBV19	TRBJ1-1	TRBD1	-
TGTGCCAGCAGCTCTCCTGTAAACATGAACACTGAAGCTTTCTTT	CASSSPVNMNTEAFF	15	TRBV11-1	TRBJ1-1	-	-
TGTGCCAGCAGCGCGGCCAGGGGACAGCACACCGGGGAGCTGTTTTTT	CASSAARGQHTGELFF	16	TRBV7-9	TRBJ2-2	TRBD1	-
TGCAGCGTTGAAGAAATCGGCACTGAAGCTTTCTTT	CSVEEIGTEAFF	12	TRBV29-1	TRBJ1-1	-	-
TGTGCCAGCAGTTGGAGGGACAGCGGAAACACCATATATTTT	CASSWRDSGNTIYF	14	TRBV6-5	TRBJ1-3	TRBD1	-
TGTGCCAGCAGTTTTACAGGGGGACAGCCCCAGCATTTT	CASSFTGGQPQHF	13	TRBV12-3/TRBV12-4	TRBJ1-5	TRBD1	-
TGCGCCAGCAGCTTAGGCGGATATAGCAATCAGCCCCAGCATTTT	CASSLGGYSNQPQHF	15	TRBV5-1	TRBJ1-5	-	-
TGTGCCAGCAGCGTAGCTTCCAGAAATAATTCACCCCTCCACTTT	CASSVASRNNSPLHF	15	TRBV9	TRBJ1-6	-	-
TGTGCCAGCAGCCAGCGGACTAGCGGGGGCGTTGGTACGCAGTATTTT	CASSQRTSGGVGTQYF	16	TRBV7-9	TRBJ2-3	TRBD2	-
TGTGCCAGCAGCTTAAGGGAGGGGTTTGAAGCTTTCTTT	CASSLREGFEAFF	13	TRBV11-2	TRBJ1-1	-	-
TGCGCCAGCAGCTTACAGGGGGCGGGAAACACCATATATTTT	CASSLQGAGNTIYF	14	TRBV5-1	TRBJ1-3	TRBD1	-
TGTGCCATCAGTGAGTCGAGTTTAGAGCCCCAGCATTTT	CAISESSLEPQHF	13	TRBV10-3	TRBJ1-5	-	-
TGTGCCAGCAGGACCGGGACTAGCGGGGGGCGAGGAGAGACCCAGTACTTC	CASRTGTSGGRGETQYF	17	TRBV3-1/TRBV3-2	TRBJ2-5	TRBD2	-
TGTGCCAGCAGCCAAGGACTTCTCGGGCCCCCCGATACGCAGTATTTT	CASSQGLLGPPDTQYF	16	TRBV7-2	TRBJ2-3	-	-
TGTGCCAGCAGGGTAGAGGAGACCCAGTACTTC	CASRVEETQYF	11	TRBV6-5	TRBJ2-5	-	-
TGTGCCTGGAGTGAACAGGGTTTTGGCTACACCTTC	CAWSEQGFGYTF	12	TRBV30	TRBJ1-2	-	few
TGTGCCAGCAGCCAAGGGTCCCCCGGGGGGACCCAGTACTTC	CASSQGSPGGTQYF	14	TRBV3-1/TRBV3-2	TRBJ2-5	-	-
TGTGCCAGCTCAGCCGGGGGGACAGATACGCAGTATTTT	CASSAGGTDTQYF	13	TRBV18	TRBJ2-3	TRBD2	-
TGCGCCAGCAGCCCCGGGTCTGTTTACACAGGAAACACCATATATTTT	CASSPGSVYTGNTIYF	16	TRBV5-1	TRBJ1-3	-	-
TGTGCCAGCAGCTTAGGTGGGGCGGCCGCCACAGATACGCAGTATTTT	CASSLGGAAATDTQYF	16	TRBV7-6	TRBJ2-3	-	-
TGTGCCAGCAGCCCCTTTCGCACTGAAGCTTTCTTT	CASSPFRTEAFF	12	TRBV7-9	TRBJ1-1	-	-
TGTGCCAGCAGTGAAGGGGACAGGGGTCAAGAGACCCAGTACTTC	CASSEGDRGQETQYF	15	TRBV6-1	TRBJ2-5	TRBD1	-
TGTGCCAGCTCACCATTACAGAACACCGGGGAGCTGTTTTTT	CASSPLQNTGELFF	14	TRBV18	TRBJ2-2	-	-
TGCGCCAGCAGCTTGGTTGGGACAGGGAACACTGAAGCTTTCTTT	CASSLVGTGNTEAFF	15	TRBV5-1	TRBJ1-1	TRBD1	-
TGTGCCAGCAGCTTAGTCGGGGGGAGCACTGAAGCTTTCTTT	CASSLVGGSTEAFF	14	TRBV11-2	TRBJ1-1	-	once
TGTGCCAGCAGCTTAGGGTTTGCGGGGGTATCGGATGAGCAGTTCTTC	CASSLGFAGVSDEQFF	16	TRBV7-9	TRBJ2-1	TRBD2	-
TGTGCCAGCTCACGGGGAGCCTATAATTCACCCCTCCACTTT	CASSRGAYNSPLHF	14	TRBV18	TRBJ1-6	-	-